These 30 T cell receptor beta chains originate from one sample sequenced in a study of blood T cell repertoires in COVID-19. Sequencing used immunoSEQ multiplex PCR; TCRdb keeps in-frame clones, though not all of them. In the table there are approximately 80,000 clones, 82% of which are singletons. The sequencing input was peripheral blood. The receptors were gathered from a man between 60 and 75 years old with acute or convalescent COVID-19.

The chain links TRBV7-9 to TRBJ1-6; weak D call: TRBD1 (5 bases). The CDR3 covers 13 residues. Germline V gene data show CDR1 as SEHNR and CDR2 as FQNEAQ (reference sequence). V gave up 3 bases and J gave up 8 bases, with 8 bases separating them. In DNA form, the CDR3 reads TGTGCCAGCAGCTTGACGGGGGATTCACCCCTCCACTTT. Its translation: CASSLTGDSPLHF.

The rearrangement joins TRBV29-1 to TRBJ2-2; TRBD2 is a possible D gene (5 bases). This CDR3 is built from 14 residues. Germline V gene data show CDR1 as SQVTM and CDR2 as ANQGSEA. The V end was cut by 7 bases, the J end by 6 bases, with 18 bases between. CDR3 region: CSAQWTFEAGELFF. The CDR3 DNA is TGCAGCGCTCAGTGGACTTTCGAGGCCGGGGAGCTGTTTTTT.

The V and J genes are TRBV7-2 and TRBJ1-2; D gene uncertain. CDR1 is SGHTA and CDR2 is FQGNSA in the germline V gene. Trimming removed 5 bases from V and 6 bases from J, with 16 bases in between. The CDR3 length is 14 residues. CDR3 loop: CASSPWGGRNGYTF. CDR3 in DNA: TGTGCCAGCAGCCCTTGGGGAGGCAGGAATGGCTACACCTTC.

Here the CDR3 DNA reads TGTGCCAGCAGCTCCATCCGGACAGATTACAATGAGCAGTTCTTC. It is translated as CASSSIRTDYNEQFF. J is TRBJ2-1 and V is TRBV7-3, with D perhaps TRBD1 (6 bases). The V end was cut by 4 bases, the J end by 4 bases, with 14 bases between. From germline, CDR1 is SGHTA and CDR2 FQGTGA. This CDR3 region has 15 residues.

Turning to this clone: The sample has other DNA sequences that encode this CDR3 too. The V and J genes are TRBV6-1 and TRBJ1-6; TRBD1 aligns across 11 bases. The length of the CDR3 is 15 residues. Germline V gives CDR1 MNHNS, CDR2 SASEGT. Trimming cost V 2 bases and J 7 bases; bases outside gene matches: 1. For the CDR3, the DNA is TGTGCCAGCAGTGAACGGACAGGGGGCAATTCACCCCTCCACTTT. This sequence encodes CASSERTGGNSPLHF.

The chain carries TRBV7-2 and TRBJ2-1, with D possibly matching TRBD2 (5 bases). This CDR3 region has 14 residues. V lost 3 bases to trimming and J lost 5 bases, with 11 bases between them. The V gene's germline CDR1 is SGHTA and CDR2 FQGNSA. The CDR3 loop reads CASSLRVRNNEQFF. CDR3 nucleotide sequence: TGTGCCAGCAGCTTGAGGGTGCGTAACAATGAGCAGTTCTTC.

V is TRBV12-3 or TRBV12-4 and J is TRBJ2-1, with TRBD1 identical over 7 bases. After removal of 6 bases from V and 8 bases from J, the junction contained 7 bases not matched to a gene. The CDR3 spans 13 residues. CDR3 DNA sequence: TGTGCCAGCAGCTACAACAGGGGAGATGAGCAGTTCTTC. Translated: CASSYNRGDEQFF.

J is TRBJ1-3 and V is TRBV18; no definite D call. The CDR3 length is 17 residues. CDR1 is KGHSH, CDR2 LQKENI, per germline. V was trimmed by 2 bases and J by 0 bases, leaving 14 bases between them. The chain's CDR3 is CASSPNLQESSGNTIYF. CDR3 nucleotides: TGTGCCAGCTCACCAAACCTTCAGGAATCCTCTGGAAACACCATATATTTT.

The V call is TRBV7-9, the J call TRBJ1-5; D is unclear. With 5 bases removed from V and 11 bases from J, the gap between germline ends came to 16 bases. CDR3 length: 13 residues. Germline assignment: CDR1 SEHNR and CDR2 FQNEAQ (reference sequence). The CDR3 bases are TGTGCCAGCAGCCCAGAGGGCTCGGGGTCCCAGCATTTT. This codes for CASSPEGSGSQHF. The whole variable domain, filled in from reference TRBV7-9 and TRBJ1-5, reads DTGVSQNPRHKITKRGQNVTFRCDPISEHNRLYWYRQTLGQGPEFLTYFQNEAQLEKSRLLSDRFSAERPKGSFSTLEIQRTEQGDSAMYLCASSPEGSGSQHFGDGTRLSIL.

This chain joins TRBV30 and TRBJ2-7, with a tentative D call TRBD1 (5 bases). CDR1 and CDR2 from the germline V gene are GTSNPN and SVGIG (reference sequence). This CDR3 contains 15 residues. Trimming stripped 0 bases from V and 0 bases from J, with 12 bases between. The CDR3 DNA reads TGTGCCTGGAGTGTGAAGGGGCCAAGCTCCTACGAGCAGTACTTC. This codes for CAWSVKGPSSYEQYF.

V gene TRBV3-1 (or the pseudogene TRBV3-2) combines with J gene TRBJ2-3, with D possibly being TRBD1 (5 bases). Germline values: CDR1 LGHDT, CDR2 YNNKEL (reference sequence). Trimming cost V 4 bases and J 4 bases, with 12 bases left between them. The CDR3 extends over 14 amino acids. The CDR3 sequence: CASSPPWGADTQYF. The CDR3 coding sequence is TGTGCCAGCAGCCCACCCTGGGGCGCAGATACGCAGTATTTT.

The chain carries TRBV9 and TRBJ2-1, with 10 bases matching TRBD1. Per germline, CDR1 SGDLS and CDR2 YYNGEE. With 4 bases clipped from V and 7 bases from J, the junction kept 8 bases outside the gene matches. This CDR3 has 15 amino acids. In nucleotides, the CDR3 is TGTGCCAGCAGCCCCCGCAGGACAGGGGGGAATGAGCAGTTCTTC. It yields the protein CASSPRRTGGNEQFF.

V and J are TRBV7-2 and TRBJ1-2; 7 positions agree with TRBD1. With V trimmed by 5 bases and J by 5 bases, 11 bases remained unmatched. The germline CDR1 and CDR2 sequences are SGHTA and FQGNSA. This CDR3 spans 15 amino acids. The CDR3 region has the DNA TGTGCCAGCAGCGCACGGGACAGCTCCGAATATGGCTACACCTTC. The encoded protein is CASSARDSSEYGYTF.

V and J are TRBV5-1 and TRBJ2-3; 9 positions agree with TRBD2. J was trimmed by 6 bases and V by 5 bases; bases with no gene match: 10. CDR3 length: 15 residues. Germline V lookup: CDR1 SGHRS, CDR2 YFSETQ. The CDR3 region has the DNA TGCGCCAGCAGAGAGGGCGGGGGGGCTGTTGATACGCAGTATTTT. It translates to CASREGGGAVDTQYF.

The rearrangement joins TRBV5-1 to TRBJ1-4; 9 bases line up with TRBD1. The CDR3 totals 15 residues. CDR1 and CDR2 from the germline V gene are SGHRS and YFSETQ. Trimming took 5 bases from V and 6 from J; bases not matched to a gene: 8. The CDR3 nucleotides read TGCGCCAGCAGTTGGGGGGGACAGGGCGATGAAAAACTGTTTTTT. Translated, it gives CASSWGGQGDEKLFF.

The genes are TRBV7-2 and TRBJ1-1; 7 nucleotides agree with TRBD1. Germline loops: CDR1 SGHTA, CDR2 FQGNSA. This CDR3 comprises 13 residues. After removal of 6 bases from V and 3 bases from J, the junction contained 4 bases not matched to a gene. The CDR3: CASRTGADTEAFF. CDR3 DNA: TGTGCCAGCAGAACAGGGGCGGACACTGAAGCTTTCTTT.

The chain uses TRBV7-9 and TRBJ1-2; possibly TRBD1 for D (5 bases). Germline CDR1 and CDR2: SEHNR and FQNEAQ (reference sequence). The CDR3 is 12 residues long. Deletions cut 5 bases from V and 8 bases from J, with 12 bases between. CDR3 sequence reads: CASSAGGAGYTF. DNA for the CDR3: TGTGCCAGCAGCGCCGGGGGTGCAGGCTACACCTTC.

V gene TRBV16 combines with J gene TRBJ1-1, with D maybe TRBD1 (5 bases). CDR3 size: 13 residues. Germline CDR1 and CDR2: KGHSY and FQNENV. With 5 bases removed from V and 2 bases from J, the gap between germline ends came to 9 bases. The CDR3 region has the DNA TGTGCCAGCAGCTTCGACAGAAACACTGAAGCTTTCTTT. The encoded protein is CASSFDRNTEAFF.

The V and J genes are TRBV19 and TRBJ2-7; D not resolved. V was shortened by 4 bases and J by 2 bases, with 9 bases between the two germline ends. CDR1 is LNHDA, CDR2 SQIVND, per germline (reference sequence). This CDR3 region has 13 residues. The CDR3 region is CASSTGMTYEQYF. The CDR3 DNA follows: TGTGCCAGTAGTACAGGAATGACCTACGAGCAGTACTTC.

The chain has TRBV5-1 and TRBJ2-1, with D maybe TRBD1 (6 bases). Trimming took 4 bases from V and 4 from J, leaving 21 bases between them. CDR3 length equals 17 residues. Germline loops: CDR1 SGHRS, CDR2 YFSETQ. CDR3 protein: CASSPGHRGSIYNEQFF. The DNA of the CDR3 is TGCGCCAGCAGCCCGGGACACCGGGGTTCTATTTACAATGAGCAGTTCTTC.

This sequence joins TRBV5-6 and TRBJ2-3, with 9 bases identical to TRBD2. Germline-derived CDR1 and CDR2 are SGHDT and YYEEEE. The V segment lost 5 bases and the J segment 3 bases; nucleotides outside the gene matches: 7. The CDR3 has 15 amino acids. CDR3 in DNA: TGTGCCAGCAGGAACTGGGGACTAGCAACAGATACGCAGTATTTT. This sequence encodes CASRNWGLATDTQYF. The variable domain in full, with the rest retrieved from reference TRBV5-6 and TRBJ2-3, is DAGVTQSPTHLIKTRGQQVTLRCSPKSGHDTVSWYQQALGQGPQFIFQYYEEEERQRGNFPDRFSGHQFPNYSSELNVNALLLGDSALYLCASRNWGLATDTQYFGPGTRLTVL.

The genes are TRBV15 and TRBJ2-5, with 7 bases that match TRBD1. Germline CDR1 is LNHNV and CDR2 is YYDKDF (reference sequence). CDR3 size: 15 residues. V was clipped by 2 bases and J by 3 bases; unmatched bases: 6. The CDR3 reads CATSRPLTGEETQYF. CDR3 DNA sequence: TGTGCCACCAGCAGACCGTTAACAGGGGAAGAGACCCAGTACTTC.

This chain joins TRBV6-2 or TRBV6-3 and TRBJ1-5, with D perhaps matching TRBD1 (6 bases). V shed 5 bases and J shed 3 bases, with 14 bases lying between them. The CDR3 contains 15 residues. Germline loops: CDR1 MNHEY, CDR2 SVGEGT. CDR3 residues: CASSIYRVDNQPQHF. The CDR3 DNA sequence: TGTGCCAGCAGTATTTACAGGGTGGACAATCAGCCCCAGCATTTT.

The chain recombines TRBV9 with TRBJ2-1, with TRBD2 identical over 10 bases. CDR1 and CDR2 from the germline V gene are SGDLS and YYNGEE. CDR3 size: 16 residues. V gave up 3 bases and J gave up 8 bases; unmatched junction bases: 11. The CDR3 nucleotides are TGTGCCAGCAGCGCCAATCCCGGGACTAGCGTCGATGAGCAGTTCTTC. The encoded protein is CASSANPGTSVDEQFF.

The chain uses TRBV9 and TRBJ2-7; perhaps TRBD1 as D (6 bases). CDR1 and CDR2 from the germline V gene are SGDLS and YYNGEE. Trimming removed 0 bases from V and 3 bases from J, with 13 bases in between. CDR3 size: 15 residues. The CDR3 DNA is TGTGCCAGCAGCGTAGCTCCGGACAGAAACTACGAGCAGTACTTC. This codes for CASSVAPDRNYEQYF.

This clone was recorded only once. The chain is built from TRBV28 and TRBJ2-5; 7 positions agree with TRBD1. Germline trimming cut 3 bases from V and 2 bases from J; bases unmatched to any gene: 3. Germline-derived CDR1 and CDR2 are MDHEN and SYDVKM. CDR3 length equals 14 residues. CDR3 residues: CASSFRDRQETQYF. The CDR3 coding sequence is TGTGCCAGCAGTTTCCGGGACAGACAAGAGACCCAGTACTTC.

This chain joins TRBV28 and TRBJ1-5, with D tentatively TRBD1 (5 bases). This CDR3 has 12 residues. The V end was cut by 10 bases, the J end by 1 base, with 8 bases between. Germline CDR1 MDHEN, CDR2 SYDVKM. The CDR3 DNA is TGTGCCATCAGGGAGAGCAATCAGCCCCAGCATTTT. Amino acid sequence: CAIRESNQPQHF.

The J gene is TRBJ2-2, the V gene TRBV10-3, with D possibly being TRBD2 (5 bases). The CDR3 extends over 16 amino acids. CDR1 and CDR2 from the germline V gene are ENHRY and SYGVKD. Between the trimmed V and J ends, which lost 0 bases and 2 bases, there was a span of 10 bases. The CDR3 loop reads CAISESRAANTGELFF. The CDR3 bases are TGTGCCATCAGTGAGTCGAGGGCAGCAAACACCGGGGAGCTGTTTTTT.

The chain links TRBV27 to TRBJ2-3; no definite D call. This CDR3 comprises 13 residues. Trimming took off 3 bases at V and 6 bases at J, with 10 bases between the two ends. CDR1 is MNHEY, CDR2 SMNVEV, per germline (reference sequence). The CDR3 sequence: CASSFFGWDTQYF. CDR3 in DNA: TGTGCCAGCAGTTTCTTCGGTTGGGATACGCAGTATTTT.

This chain links TRBV6-5 with TRBJ2-7; TRBD2 agrees at 7 bases. CDR1 is MNHEY, CDR2 SVGAGI, per germline. The V segment lost 6 bases and the J segment 2 bases; nucleotides outside the gene matches: 4. The CDR3 has 13 residues. CDR3: CASSREAPYEQYF. DNA for the CDR3: TGTGCCAGCAGCCGGGAGGCCCCCTACGAGCAGTACTTC.